This entry features one T cell receptor (beta chain) sequence. These data come from a study of blood T cell repertoires in COVID-19. Study background: PBMCs, B-cell-depleted T cells, or T cells were the source of the cDNA or gDNA that made up the material.

Method: immunoSEQ multiplex PCR; TCRdb's copy keeps in-frame clones and lacks some. This table has about 89,000 clones, about 74% appearing once. The CDR3 loop spans 14 amino acids. Germline V gives CDR1 GTSNPN, CDR2 SVGIG (reference sequence). V gave up 3 bases and J gave up 3 bases; unmatched junction bases: 3. This clonotype was sampled from a human donor in a cohort sampled during active COVID-19. The sequenced sample was peripheral blood. The J gene is TRBJ1-5, the V gene TRBV30; 9 positions agree with TRBD1. The CDR3 protein is CAWRRTGDNQPQHF. The DNA for the CDR3 is TGTGCCTGGAGGAGGACAGGGGACAATCAGCCCCAGCATTTT.